This TCR beta chain is drawn from a study of blood T cell repertoires in COVID-19. Overall study context: PBMCs, B-cell-depleted T cells, or T cells provided the cDNA or gDNA that made up the material.

The CDR3 is 14 residues long. Germline CDR1 is SGHRS and CDR2 is YFSETQ. Trimming removed 1 base from V and 5 bases from J, with 7 bases in between. Source study methods: Quantification of nucleated cells was approximated via reference gene primer amplification. The protocol was immunoSEQ multiplex PCR, while the TCRdb copy is restricted to in-frame clones and leaves out a portion. V and J calls and clone size are those listed in that table; D and trimming were worked out from the DNA. This table holds about 150,000 clones, 76% found once. The chain couples TRBV5-1 to TRBJ1-6; a possible D gene is TRBD1 (5 bases). Material: peripheral blood. The TCR was taken from a man aged 55 to 70 with acute or convalescent COVID-19. CDR3 DNA: TGCGCCAGCAGCTTGACAGGAGATAATTCACCCCTCCACTTT. Protein: CASSLTGDNSPLHF.